This T cell receptor beta chain appears in the sequencing data of a study of cytomegalovirus exposure and HLA in healthy donors. Study in general: Among the 398 genotyped donors, less than 85% were placed in the Caucasian-associated ancestry cluster. Whole-study results and caveats: Whilst most TCR sequences proved rare, a subset of public TCRs occurred across many donors.

Primers included in the PCR were 60 Vbeta and 13 Jbeta primers. Assay used: immunoSEQ multiplex PCR; TCRdb lists only in-frame clones, some missing. This table holds around 63,000 clones, approximately 79% found once. To note about this clone: Its matching antigen is unknown.

The clonotype comes from a woman in her thirties in good health and CMV-seronegative. Material: PBMCs.

Here the CDR3 DNA reads TGTGCCAGCGCGACAGGGGAGGAGGAAAAACTGTTTTTT. Amino acid sequence: CASATGEEEKLFF. The chain uses TRBV6-6 and TRBJ1-4; 8 positions agree with TRBD1. The V and J ends lost 8 bases and 8 bases, in that order; junction bases with no gene match: 7. CDR3 size: 13 residues. Germline loops: CDR1 MNHNY, CDR2 SVGAGI (reference sequence).